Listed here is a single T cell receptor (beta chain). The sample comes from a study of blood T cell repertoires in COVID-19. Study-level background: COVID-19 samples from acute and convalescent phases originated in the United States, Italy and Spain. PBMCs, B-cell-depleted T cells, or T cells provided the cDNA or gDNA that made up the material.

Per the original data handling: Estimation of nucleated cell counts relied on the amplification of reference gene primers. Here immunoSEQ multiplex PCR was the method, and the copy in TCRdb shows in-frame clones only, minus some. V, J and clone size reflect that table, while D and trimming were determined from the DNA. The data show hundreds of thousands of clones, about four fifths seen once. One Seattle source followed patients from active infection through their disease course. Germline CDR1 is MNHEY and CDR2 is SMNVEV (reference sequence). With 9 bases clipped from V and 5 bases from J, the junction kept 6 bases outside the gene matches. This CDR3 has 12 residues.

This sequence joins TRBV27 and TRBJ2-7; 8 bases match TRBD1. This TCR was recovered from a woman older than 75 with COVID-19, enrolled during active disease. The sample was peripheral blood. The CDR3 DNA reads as TGTGCCAGAGAGACAGGGGTCCACGAGCAGTACTTC. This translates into CARETGVHEQYF.